The 23 T cell receptor beta chains listed next were all sequenced from one sample in a study of vaccination effects on CD4 cells after COVID-19. Their target antigens are unknown. The method was immunoSEQ multiplex PCR; TCRdb's version includes in-frame clones alone and lacks a portion of them. The table has tens of thousands of clones, 82% seen once. Peptide-pool stimulation followed by sequencing identified expanded antigen-specific CD4+ clonotypes in the ViraFEST assay. After less than twelve days in culture, the CD4+ T cells were isolated. Every participant took two doses of the BNT162b2 or mRNA-1273 vaccine. The sample in question was CD4+ T cells from PBMCs cultured with HCoV-NL63 spike peptides, obtained after COVID-19 vaccination. These receptors all stem from a human donor who received a COVID-19 vaccine. Some clones in this sample may be carry-over from other donors' samples.

The chain is built from TRBV2 and TRBJ1-2; tentatively, D is TRBD1 (6 bases). This CDR3 region has 14 residues. Trimming took 2 bases from V and 4 from J, leaving 11 bases between them. Germline CDR1 reads SNHLY; CDR2 reads FYNNEI. In DNA, the CDR3 is TGTGCCAGCAGTGAATCGACAGGAGGCTATGGCTACACCTTC. This sequence encodes CASSESTGGYGYTF.

This chain joins TRBV3-1 (or the pseudogene TRBV3-2) and TRBJ1-1; 7 nucleotides match TRBD1. The trim removed 4 bases at V and 6 bases at J, leaving 8 bases unmatched. The CDR3 has 14 amino acids. Per the germline V gene, CDR1 is LGHDT and CDR2 is YNNKEL (reference sequence). The CDR3 bases are TGTGCCAGCAGCCCAGCCGACAGGGTGCCTGAAGCTTTCTTT. This sequence encodes CASSPADRVPEAFF.

The chain carries TRBV6-6 and TRBJ2-1; TRBD2 agrees at 12 bases. The CDR3 is 17 residues long. Trimming cost V 5 bases and J 1 base; bases outside gene matches: 6. CDR1 MNHNY and CDR2 SVGAGI come from the germline V gene (reference sequence). DNA for the CDR3: TGTGCCAGCAGTCCAGGGACTAGCGGGCTGTCCTACAATGAGCAGTTCTTC. This translates into CASSPGTSGLSYNEQFF.

The chain employs TRBV19 and TRBJ2-2; TRBD1 matches at 8 bases. Germline V gives CDR1 LNHDA, CDR2 SQIVND (reference sequence). Trimming at V came to 10 bases and at J to 1 base, leaving 11 bases not matched to a gene. The CDR3 sequence is 16 residues long. CDR3 coding DNA: TGTGCCACGTCAGGGGGCCCGACGATGAACACCGGGGAGCTGTTTTTT. Its translation is CATSGGPTMNTGELFF.

The chain has TRBV6-6 and TRBJ1-1, with no clear D. V lost 5 bases and J 0 bases, leaving 10 bases between the germline ends. The CDR3 length is 14 residues. CDR1 is MNHNY and CDR2 is SVGAGI in the germline V gene (reference sequence). The CDR3 nucleotides read TGTGCCAGCAGTCAGACACTTGTGAACACTGAAGCTTTCTTT. It encodes CASSQTLVNTEAFF.

J is TRBJ1-2 and V is TRBV6-5; D gene ambiguous. Trimming pared 7 bases from V and 4 bases from J, leaving 16 bases between. CDR3 size: 14 residues. Germline CDR1 and CDR2: MNHEY and SVGAGI. The CDR3: CASKGPPHSYGYTF. The CDR3 nucleotides read TGTGCCAGCAAAGGACCCCCGCATTCCTATGGCTACACCTTC.

J is TRBJ1-4 and V is TRBV11-1; D is perhaps TRBD1 (6 bases). Germline V gene data show CDR1 as SGHAT and CDR2 as FQDESV (reference sequence). This CDR3 is built from 14 residues. V lost 5 bases and J lost 11, with 18 bases in between. In nucleotides, the CDR3 is TGTGCCAGCAGCCGAGCCACTACAGGGCCCAAACTGTTTTTT. It codes for CASSRATTGPKLFF.

The chain links TRBV2 to TRBJ2-5; the match to TRBD1 covers 9 bases. Germline lookup yields CDR1 SNHLY and CDR2 FYNNEI. V trimming: 7 bases; J trimming: 2 bases; junction bases outside the gene matches: 11. The CDR3 extends over 16 amino acids. The CDR3 DNA reads TGTGCCAGCACAACCCACAGGGGGCTGGGGCAAGAGACCCAGTACTTC. Protein: CASTTHRGLGQETQYF.

A few counts support this clone. The rearrangement joins TRBV3-1 (or the pseudogene TRBV3-2) to TRBJ1-5; unclear D gene. The germline gives CDR1 LGHDT, CDR2 YNNKEL (reference sequence). There are 14 residues in the CDR3. V dropped 0 bases and J dropped 4 bases, with 7 bases sitting between them. The CDR3 here is CASSQDRRNQPQHF. CDR3 sequence (DNA): TGTGCCAGCAGCCAAGATAGGCGAAATCAGCCCCAGCATTTT.

This clone has a handful of counts. The chain employs TRBV29-1 and TRBJ1-5, with unresolved D. Germline CDR1 and CDR2: SQVTM and ANQGSEA. The CDR3 totals 13 residues. V lost 7 bases and J 3 bases, leaving 13 bases between the germline ends. The CDR3 DNA reads TGCAGCGCCGATCTTGGGTACAATCAGCCCCAGCATTTT. It codes for CSADLGYNQPQHF.

This sequence joins TRBV7-2 and TRBJ2-6; D not resolved. This CDR3 has 12 residues. Trimming pared 4 bases from V and 4 bases from J, leaving 2 bases between. Germline CDR1 and CDR2: SGHTA and FQGNSA. Here the CDR3 reads CASSSGANVLTF. CDR3 nucleotide sequence: TGTGCCAGCAGCTCGGGGGCCAACGTCCTGACTTTC.

This clone was seen a handful of times. As DNA, the CDR3 is TGCGCCAGCAGCTTTCAGATGGTAGAGGAGACCCAGTACTTC. Translation gives CASSFQMVEETQYF. The chain couples TRBV5-1 to TRBJ2-5, with D uncertain. The V and J ends lost 2 bases and 5 bases respectively, with 13 bases between them. The germline CDR1 and CDR2 sequences are SGHRS and YFSETQ. This CDR3 spans 14 amino acids.

The chain carries TRBV30 and TRBJ1-1, with D maybe TRBD1 (5 bases). This CDR3 contains 13 residues. Trimming left V 4 bases short and J 3 bases short, with 12 bases between. Germline V gives CDR1 GTSNPN, CDR2 SVGIG (reference sequence). The CDR3 DNA is TGTGCCTGGAACCCCTCCAGGGACACTGAAGCTTTCTTT. Its protein product is CAWNPSRDTEAFF.

V usage is TRBV11-2 and J usage is TRBJ1-4, with D unclear. Germline lookup yields CDR1 SGHAT and CDR2 FQNNGV. The V and J ends lost 1 base and 0 bases respectively, with 6 bases between them. The CDR3 loop spans 15 amino acids. CDR3 region: CASSLGAATNEKLFF. As DNA, the CDR3 is TGTGCCAGCAGCTTAGGGGCAGCAACTAATGAAAAACTGTTTTTT.

This sequence joins TRBV6-2 or TRBV6-3 and TRBJ1-3; D not certain. There are 13 residues in the CDR3. V was cut by 0 bases and J by 7 bases, with 7 bases left in between. The germline V gene has CDR1 MNHEY and CDR2 SVGEGT. The CDR3, as DNA: TGTGCCAGCAGTTACTCAGGAAGCAACACCATATATTTT. It codes for CASSYSGSNTIYF.

The chain uses TRBV6-5 and TRBJ1-1, with a weak D call TRBD1 (6 bases). Germline V CDR1 and CDR2: MNHEY, SVGAGI. The CDR3 is 14 amino acids. V was shortened by 6 bases and J by 3 bases, with 14 bases between the two germline ends. This chain's CDR3 is CASRDRTDHTEAFF. The CDR3 DNA is TGTGCCAGCAGGGATAGGACAGACCACACTGAAGCTTTCTTT.

The rearrangement links TRBV4-1 to TRBJ2-2; 8 bases match TRBD2. In germline, CDR1 is MGHRA, CDR2 YSYEKL. The CDR3 length is 17 residues. The V gene end was trimmed by 0 bases and the J gene end by 1 base; junction bases not matched to a gene: 4. The CDR3, as DNA: TGCGCCAGCAGCCAAGATAGGCTAGCGGGGAACACCGGGGAGCTGTTTTTT. Its protein product is CASSQDRLAGNTGELFF.

J is TRBJ1-2 and V is TRBV6-6; TRBD1 matches 7 bases. The ends lost 0 bases at V and 4 bases at J; junction bases unmatched: 5. Germline V gene data show CDR1 as MNHNY and CDR2 as SVGAGI (reference sequence). The CDR3 covers 15 residues. The CDR3, as DNA: TGTGCCAGCAGTTACTCTGGGACAGAACCCTATGGCTACACCTTC. It encodes CASSYSGTEPYGYTF.

This clone is a singleton in its sample. The rearrangement links TRBV6-5 to TRBJ2-7; D possibly corresponds to TRBD1 (5 bases). V lost 7 bases and J lost 0, with 16 bases in between. CDR1 MNHEY and CDR2 SVGAGI come from the germline V gene. The CDR3 sequence is 15 residues long. The CDR3 DNA follows: TGTGCCAGCACCTCAGAGACAGTTTACTCCTACGAGCAGTACGTC. Encoded protein: CASTSETVYSYEQYV.

The rearrangement uses TRBV5-4 and TRBJ2-5, with 8 bases fitting TRBD2. Germline V gene data show CDR1 as SGHNT and CDR2 as YYREEE (reference sequence). The CDR3 has 15 amino acids. J lost 5 bases, V lost 3 bases, and 9 bases had no gene match. CDR3 protein: CASSSQGTSWETQYF. CDR3 coding DNA: TGTGCCAGCAGCTCTCAGGGGACTAGTTGGGAGACCCAGTACTTC. The full variable domain, rest sourced from reference TRBV5-4 and TRBJ2-5, is ETGVTQSPTHLIKTRGQQVTLRCSSQSGHNTVSWYQQALGQGPQFIFQYYREEENGRGNFPPRFSGLQFPNYSSELNVNALELDDSALYLCASSSQGTSWETQYFGPGTRLLVL.

V and J are TRBV20-1 and TRBJ1-3; tentative D call: TRBD1 (5 bases). The CDR3 extends over 15 amino acids. The germline V gene has CDR1 DFQATT and CDR2 SNEGSKA (reference sequence). The ends were cut back, 3 bases at V and 3 bases at J, with 15 bases in the middle. Here the CDR3 DNA reads TGCAGTGCTAGTCCATCCGGGACGATTGGAAACACCATATATTTT. Protein sequence: CSASPSGTIGNTIYF.

The gene calls are TRBV11-1 and TRBJ1-1; D perhaps matches TRBD1 (5 bases). The CDR3 has 12 amino acids. V lost 1 base to trimming and J lost 10 bases, with 10 bases between them. Germline V gives CDR1 SGHAT, CDR2 FQDESV (reference sequence). The chain's CDR3 is CASSLGNRLAFF. The CDR3 DNA is TGTGCCAGCAGCTTAGGGAACAGGTTAGCTTTCTTT. Full variable domain (missing parts from reference TRBV11-1 and TRBJ1-1): EAEVAQSPRYKITEKSQAVAFWCDPISGHATLYWYRQILGQGPELLVQFQDESVVDDSQLPKDRFSAERLKGVDSTLKIQPAELGDSAMYLCASSLGNRLAFFGQGTRLTVV.

CDR3 nucleotide sequence: TGTGCCAGCAGCAACACAGGGGTAGGGGAGACCCAGTACTTC. Translating gives CASSNTGVGETQYF. The J gene is TRBJ2-5, the V gene TRBV7-9; TRBD1 agrees at 7 bases. The germline gives CDR1 SEHNR, CDR2 FQNEAQ (reference sequence). The ends lost 5 bases at V and 5 bases at J; junction bases unmatched: 8. The CDR3 runs to 14 residues.